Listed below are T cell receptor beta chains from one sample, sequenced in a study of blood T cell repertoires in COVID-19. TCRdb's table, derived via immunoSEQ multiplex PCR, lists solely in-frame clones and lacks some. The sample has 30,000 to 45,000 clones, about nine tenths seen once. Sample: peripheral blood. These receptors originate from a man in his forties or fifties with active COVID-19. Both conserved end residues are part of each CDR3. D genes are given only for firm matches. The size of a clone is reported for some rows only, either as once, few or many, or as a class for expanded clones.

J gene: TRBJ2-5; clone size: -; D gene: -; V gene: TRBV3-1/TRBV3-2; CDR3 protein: CASSQWTGGMETQYF; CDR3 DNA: TGTGCCAGCAGCCAATGGACTGGGGGGATGGAGACCCAGTACTTC
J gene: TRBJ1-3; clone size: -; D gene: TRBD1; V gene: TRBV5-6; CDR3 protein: CASSRTGPGNTIYF; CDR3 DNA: TGTGCCAGCAGCCGGACAGGGCCGGGAAACACCATATATTTT
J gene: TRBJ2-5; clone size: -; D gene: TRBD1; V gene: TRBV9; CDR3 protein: CASSVVGQGGETQYF; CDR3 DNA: TGTGCCAGCAGCGTAGTGGGACAGGGAGGGGAGACCCAGTACTTC
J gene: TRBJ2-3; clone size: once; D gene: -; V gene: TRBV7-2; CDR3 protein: CASSLAITSGTDTQYF; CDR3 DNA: TGTGCCAGCAGCTTAGCGATTACTTCCGGCACAGATACGCAGTATTTT
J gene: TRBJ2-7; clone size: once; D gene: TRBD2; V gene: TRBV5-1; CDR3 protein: CASSSGTSGRAVFAYEQYF; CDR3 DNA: TGCGCCAGCAGTTCCGGGACTAGCGGGAGGGCCGTCTTCGCCTACGAGCAGTACTTC
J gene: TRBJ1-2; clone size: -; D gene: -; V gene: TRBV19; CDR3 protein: CASSIAGLKGYTF; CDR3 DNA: TGTGCCAGTAGTATTGCAGGACTTAAAGGCTACACCTTC
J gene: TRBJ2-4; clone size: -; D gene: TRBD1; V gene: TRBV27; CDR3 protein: CASRGQGGNIQYF; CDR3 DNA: TGTGCCAGCAGGGGACAGGGGGGAAACATTCAGTACTTC
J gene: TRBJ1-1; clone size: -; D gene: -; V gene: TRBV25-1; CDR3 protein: CASNPRGGTEAFF; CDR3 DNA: TGTGCCAGCAACCCGAGAGGAGGGACTGAAGCTTTCTTT
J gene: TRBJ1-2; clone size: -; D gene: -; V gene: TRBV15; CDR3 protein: CATSTGGANYGYTF; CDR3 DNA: TGTGCCACCAGCACGGGGGGAGCTAACTATGGCTACACCTTC
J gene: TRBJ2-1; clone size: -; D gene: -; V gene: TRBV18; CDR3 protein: CASSPTRSYNEQFF; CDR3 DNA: TGTGCCAGCTCACCCACTAGGTCCTACAATGAGCAGTTCTTC
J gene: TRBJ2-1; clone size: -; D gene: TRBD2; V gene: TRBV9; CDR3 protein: CASSVGTSGTGEQFF; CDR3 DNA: TGTGCCAGCAGCGTAGGAACTAGCGGGACAGGTGAGCAGTTCTTC